The entry that follows covers one T cell receptor beta chain sequence. No antigen is known for it. Base qualities were left out, and no much larger clone turns up one base away. Library generation was performed with the immunoSEQ multiplex PCR assay. From the authors' description of their analysis: A statistical classification framework was developed to diagnose cytomegalovirus status using the catalog of TCR beta chain sequences. Imported from immuneACCESS, the table was reduced by TCRdb to in-frame sequences with V and J called. These copies leave out some clones; in studies compared against another copy, an unresolved V gene accounts for under half, and the cause of the remainder is not known. V and J calls and clone size follow that table, whereas D and trimming were derived from the DNA. The table for this sample lists around 150,000 clones; approximately 88% of them were counted only once. The ten most abundant clones make up approximately 10% of the sample.

The donors belonged to the validation cohort of roughly 120 subjects, which was separate from the roughly 700-subject first cohort. Its CDR3 holds 17 amino acids, cysteine through phenylalanine. Of the read, only the CDR3 DNA is kept; its 51 bases are in frame from base 1. CDR1 SGHDT and CDR2 YYEEEE were looked up in the germline V gene. Trimming removed 3 bases from V and 0 bases from J, leaving 16 bases between the germline ends. These data are taken from a study of cytomegalovirus exposure and HLA in healthy donors (dated by TCRdb to 2016 to 2017). Regarding the research as a whole: A later analysis indicated that the 130 or so validation repertoires were generated on the platform also employed for the roughly 720 repertoires of the first cohort. Besides the first cohort of 500 to 700 subjects, a separate validation cohort made up of 90 to 150 different subjects was used. To predict cytomegalovirus infection status, the study combined high-throughput TCR immunosequencing, statistical association of individual TCRs with disease status, and machine learning. The aim of the study was to test whether cataloging public T cell receptors could identify signatures of past pathogen exposure.

The study at large found these results: While some public TCRs were present in many individuals, most TCR sequences turned up only very rarely across donors. The authors suggested that the approach could potentially be generalized to other disease states and immunological phenotypes. Three of the identified cytomegalovirus-associated TCR beta chains were confirmed in vitro to be specific for cytomegalovirus antigens. A later analysis had no HLA typing for the validation cohort, so co-occurrence there was scored across all 120 repertoires. The study gave a list of over 150 TCR beta chains associated with cytomegalovirus. In both the original and validation cohorts, the classifier was reported to diagnose cytomegalovirus status with high specificity and sensitivity. In a later analysis, TCRs clustered in the first cohort were found to also tend to co-occur in the roughly 120 validation repertoires, with approximately 94% of cluster scores above 0.

The TCR originated in a man aged 25-40 years in good health and CMV-seropositive. Source material: PBMCs. The chain is assembled from TRBV5-6 and TRBJ1-5; the D segment cannot be called with confidence. At the DNA level, the sequence is TGTGCCAGCAGCTCCCGGACGGAGGGTTATAGCAATCAGCCCCAGCATTTT. Its amino acids are CASSSRTEGYSNQPQHF.